This T cell receptor (beta chain) was recorded in a study of Tregs in tolerant kidney transplant recipients. For this clone: Antigen specificity is unknown.

The study, taken as a whole, reports: Biological reproducibility was not directly addressed in this study. Findings come from small patient numbers and require larger validation.

TCRdb's copy holds only in-frame clones and misses some; the assay was immunoSEQ multiplex PCR. There are under 300,000 clones in the sample; about 86% occur only once, and around 0.6% lies in the top ten. The CDR3 extends over 13 amino acids. The V gene's germline CDR1 is GTSNPN and CDR2 SVGIG (reference sequence). The ends were cut back, 3 bases at V and 7 bases at J, with 16 bases in the middle. Unstimulated Tregs (CD4+CD25+CD127-) and CD4+CD25- non-Tregs were sorted from PBMCs. The source is a human donor in good health. The J gene is TRBJ2-7, the V gene TRBV30; a weak D match, TRBD2 (5 bases). What was sequenced was CD4+ T cells from blood. CDR3 loop: CAWSQDRPGEQYF. CDR3 nucleotides: TGTGCCTGGAGCCAGGACCGCCCGGGGGAGCAGTACTTC.